Listed here is a single TCR beta chain. Its antigen is still unknown. Base qualities are not provided; no much larger clone lies one nucleotide away. CDR1 and CDR2 (MNHEY, SVGAGI) derive from the germline V gene. Between the V and J ends, shortened by 6 bases and 3 bases respectively, the junction contains 8 bases. Counted from cysteine to phenylalanine, this CDR3 has 12 amino acids. Only the CDR3 part of the read is kept: 36 bases, read in frame from the first base. The data were obtained in a study of T cell responses to AZD1222 COVID-19 vaccine (dated by TCRdb to about 2021). Broadly, across the study: Because spike-specific TCR depth and breadth did not differ between the two schedules, AZD1222 recipients who got a second dose at roughly 4 weeks were pooled with those who got a second dose at roughly 12 weeks. Trial participants were enrolled by age into 18-55, 56-69 and 70-plus year subgroups, with 148, 28 and 57 TCR-sequenced participants respectively. A total of approximately 240 trial participants underwent TCR sequencing, of whom more than 200 had received two doses of AZD1222 and some 26 had received two doses of the MenACWY control vaccine.

The time point label on this specimen signifies: baseline before first vaccination. Vaccinee samples were obtained from the UK trials COV001 and COV002, which included a single-blind randomized controlled phase 2/3 trial of AZD1222 (ChAdOx1 nCoV-19) in healthy adults. For TCRbeta chain sequencing, PBMC samples were collected from trial participants at day 0 and at day 28 after the second dose. The CDR3 regions of human TCRbeta chains were analyzed by immunosequencing. On the authors' methods: TCRs in the repertoires were compared against a reference library of SARS-CoV-2-specific TCRs that had been generated with the MIRA antigen-specificity platform. Breadth meant the fraction of unique TCRs that were SARS-CoV-2-associated, whereas depth meant the fraction of total T cells that were SARS-CoV-2-associated. Each spike-specific TCR was assigned to its reactive spike region and to a CD4 or CD8 class using the MIRA data. Log10-transformed breadth and depth values were compared by one-way ANOVA with Sidak's multiple comparisons tests. As stored in TCRdb, this immuneACCESS dataset retains in-frame rearrangements with V and J assigned. A fraction of the clones does not appear; measured against another copy, unresolved V genes explain less than half of the discrepancy, and the remainder lacks a known reason. Clonal size and the V and J genes are those of that table, whereas D and trimming came from the DNA. The table for this sample lists approximately 90,000 clones; 90% of them were counted only once. Clones ranked in the top ten supply around 3% of the sample.

General findings and caveats noted by the study authors: Epitopes outside the regions mutated in the B.1.351 and B.1.1.7 variants were reportedly recognized by nearly half of the unique spike-specific TCRs. Conclusions about previously exposed vaccinees are limited, since just a handful of AZD1222 recipients were seropositive for SARS-CoV-2 at baseline. The vaccine-associated CD4 TCRs covered the entire spike protein, and the dominant responses fell in regions 160-218 and 743-854. Most participants were white British and females outnumbered males, and the authors suggested that clonal diversity may have been underestimated. After two AZD1222 doses, both the breadth and the depth of spike-specific TCRs were significantly higher than at day 0 and than in MenACWY recipients. The 56-69-year group was small, and its depth increase did not reach significance, likely because of low power. Because no samples from the day 14 peak response were available, repertoires could be characterized only after the peak T cell response.

The chain was built from TRBV6-5 and TRBJ1-2; the best D guess is TRBD1, with 6 bases matching. The TCR sequence derives from an adult in good health. The sample in question was peripheral blood, obtained on day 0 of AZD1222 vaccination. The CDR3 here reads CASSRQDYGYTF. The nucleotides are TGTGCCAGCAGCAGACAGGACTATGGCTACACCTTC.